Shown below are 20 T cell receptor beta chains from a single sample sequenced in a study of response to subunit inactivated influenza vaccine. One entry per CDR3 protein results from TCRdb running MiXCR on the RT-PCR reads. The table shows roughly 790,000 distinct CDR3 sequences, with roughly 20% occurring only once. The specimen comprised PBMCs from blood, sampled 4 to 6 days after vaccination. Receptor source: a man aged 45-65 years who received an inactivated influenza vaccine.

The V gene is TRBV28, the J gene TRBJ2-7; possible D gene TRBD1, 6 bases. Germline V gene data show CDR1 as MDHEN and CDR2 as SYDVKM. The CDR3 contains 15 residues. Trimming stripped 7 bases from V and 0 bases from J, with 16 bases between. CDR3 DNA: TGTGCCAGCACCAATCCCCGGGACACCTCCTACGAGCAGTACTTC. The encoded protein is CASTNPRDTSYEQYF.

This clonotype was observed a few times. The rearrangement joins TRBV12-3 or TRBV12-4 to TRBJ2-7; D unresolved. The V end lost 1 base, the J end lost 4 bases, and 8 bases lay between the germline ends. The CDR3 is made up of 13 amino acids. CDR3 amino acids: CASSLGIRYEQYF. As DNA, the CDR3 is TGTGCCAGCAGTTTAGGTATTCGGTACGAGCAGTACTTC.

CDR3 in amino acids: CASSAPGTVYGYTF. The CDR3 DNA reads TGTGCCAGCAGTGCACCGGGGACGGTATATGGCTACACCTTC. V and J are TRBV12-3 or TRBV12-4 and TRBJ1-2; D possibly corresponds to TRBD1 (5 bases). CDR3 size: 14 residues. The ends were cut back, 5 bases at V and 5 bases at J, with 15 bases in the middle.

The chain recombines TRBV9 with TRBJ2-4; 9 nucleotides line up with TRBD1. J was trimmed by 8 bases and V by 3 bases; bases with no gene match: 3. CDR1 SGDLS and CDR2 YYNGEE come from the germline V gene. The CDR3 is 13 residues long. The CDR3 protein is CASSATGGDIQYF. The DNA of the CDR3 is TGTGCCAGCAGCGCGACAGGGGGAGACATTCAGTACTTC. Supplemented by reference TRBV9 and TRBJ2-4, the full variable domain reads DSGVTQTPKHLITATGQRVTLRCSPRSGDLSVYWYQQSLDQGLQFLIQYYNGEERAKGNILERFSAQQFPDLHSELNLSSLELGDSALYFCASSATGGDIQYFGAGTRLSVL.

Only a few counts were recorded for this clonotype. The chain combines TRBV5-1 with TRBJ1-1; possibly TRBD1 for D (5 bases). Trimming took 0 bases from V and 5 from J, leaving 20 bases between them. Germline V CDR1 and CDR2: SGHRS, YFSETQ. CDR3 length: 17 amino acids. The CDR3 sequence is CASSLARQTSEGTEAFF. The CDR3 DNA reads as TGCGCCAGCAGCTTGGCCCGGCAGACCTCCGAGGGGACTGAAGCTTTCTTT.

This chain connects TRBV5-1 to TRBJ1-2; D may be TRBD1 (5 bases). Looked up from germline, CDR1 is SGHRS and CDR2 is YFSETQ. The CDR3 runs to 15 residues. With 4 bases removed from V and 5 bases from J, the gap between germline ends came to 18 bases. In nucleotides, the CDR3 is TGCGCCAGCAGCATAGGGACTGCTACAGGATATGGCTACACCTTC. Protein product: CASSIGTATGYGYTF.

This clonotype has at least ten counts. This rearrangement joins TRBV9 to TRBJ1-5; a weak D match, TRBD1 (5 bases). CDR1 is SGDLS and CDR2 is YYNGEE in the germline V gene. Trimming left V 0 bases short and J 1 base short, with 11 bases between. The CDR3 covers 16 residues. The CDR3 DNA reads as TGTGCCAGCAGCGTAGGGTCCTCAGGGAGCAATCAGCCCCAGCATTTT. Its translation: CASSVGSSGSNQPQHF.

V and J are TRBV12-3 or TRBV12-4 and TRBJ2-6, with D perhaps matching TRBD2 (6 bases). The CDR3 sequence is 15 residues long. Trimming took 4 bases from V and 7 from J, leaving 14 bases between them. The CDR3 bases are TGTGCCAGCAGTTCGACGGGAGTCGGAGCCAACGTCCTGACTTTC. Translation: CASSSTGVGANVLTF.

This clonotype was counted a few times. V and J are TRBV25-1 and TRBJ2-1; TRBD1 aligns across 9 bases. Germline lookup yields CDR1 MGHDK and CDR2 SYGVNS. Trimming cost V 5 bases and J 8 bases; bases outside gene matches: 10. CDR3 size: 15 residues. The CDR3 coding sequence is TGTGCCAGCAGTCCACGTGGGACAGGGTCTCATGAGCAGTTCTTC. Its protein product is CASSPRGTGSHEQFF.

The chain is built from TRBV30 and TRBJ1-2; 10 bases are shared with TRBD1. V was pared by 2 bases and J by 8 bases, with 5 bases of the junction left unmatched. Germline assignment: CDR1 GTSNPN and CDR2 SVGIG (reference sequence). This CDR3 has 13 residues. The CDR3 sequence: CAWSNDRGRGYTF. The CDR3 nucleotides are TGTGCCTGGAGTAACGACAGGGGGCGAGGCTACACCTTC.

The chain carries TRBV7-8 and TRBJ2-7; D is unresolved. The CDR3 extends over 14 amino acids. V lost 1 base, J lost 2 bases, and 9 bases lay in between. Germline CDR1 SGHVS, CDR2 FQNEAQ. The CDR3: CASSLDTGPYEQYF. CDR3 bases: TGTGCCAGCAGCTTAGACACCGGGCCCTACGAGCAGTACTTC.

This clonotype was counted a few times. The V gene is TRBV27, the J gene TRBJ2-5; TRBD2 is a possible D gene (6 bases). Trimming cost V 5 bases and J 2 bases, with 27 bases left between them. This CDR3 is 19 amino acids long. Germline V CDR1 and CDR2: MNHEY, SMNVEV (reference sequence). CDR3 in DNA: TGTGCCAGCAGTCCTATTACGGCACCTCAATTGGCGGGACAAGAGACCCAGTACTTC. Residues: CASSPITAPQLAGQETQYF.

This clonotype was detected a few times. V gene TRBV5-1 combines with J gene TRBJ2-5; the D gene is possibly TRBD2 (6 bases). Germline V gene sequence: CDR1 SGHRS, CDR2 YFSETQ. The V end was cut by 4 bases, the J end by 2 bases, with 18 bases between. This CDR3 contains 16 residues. The CDR3 DNA is TGCGCCAGCAGCATCCCACTAGGCCGGGGGCAAGAGACCCAGTACTTC. Translated: CASSIPLGRGQETQYF. The full variable domain, with the rest looked up from reference TRBV5-1 and TRBJ2-5, is KAGVTQTPRYLIKTRGQQVTLSCSPISGHRSVSWYQQTPGQGLQFLFEYFSETQRNKGNFPGRFSGRQFSNSRSEMNVSTLELGDSALYLCASSIPLGRGQETQYFGPGTRLLVL.

This clonotype was seen a few times. CDR3 sequence reads: CASSSVIGQYF. DNA for the CDR3: TGTGCCAGCTCGTCCGTGATCGGGCAGTATTTT. The gene calls are TRBV6-2 or TRBV6-3 and TRBJ2-3; D is unclear. Trimming pared 8 bases from V and 11 bases from J, leaving 14 bases between. The germline V gene has CDR1 MNHEY and CDR2 SVGEGT. The CDR3 is 11 amino acids.

This chain connects TRBV11-2 to TRBJ2-3, with 8 bases that match TRBD2. Germline trimming cut 1 base from V and 7 bases from J; bases unmatched to any gene: 19. CDR3 size: 19 residues. In germline, CDR1 is SGHAT, CDR2 FQNNGV. In nucleotides, the CDR3 is TGTGCCAGCAGCTTAGTCCCATCGAGGGGCGGGAGGTCCCCCAATACGCAGTATTTT. It translates to CASSLVPSRGGRSPNTQYF.

The chain has TRBV11-2 and TRBJ2-7, with D uncertain. The germline gives CDR1 SGHAT, CDR2 FQNNGV. The CDR3 runs 13 residues. The germline V and J ends were trimmed by 1 base and 5 bases, with 9 bases remaining between them. The CDR3 spells CASSLGLSNEQYF. CDR3 bases: TGTGCCAGCAGCTTAGGGTTGAGCAACGAGCAGTACTTC.

This chain uses TRBV7-9 with TRBJ1-5, with D possibly being TRBD1 (5 bases). The CDR3 contains 15 residues. The germline V gene encodes CDR1 SEHNR and CDR2 FQNEAQ (reference sequence). The V end was cut by 1 base, the J end by 0 bases, with 7 bases between. CDR3 sequence: CASSLGTHSNQPQHF. In DNA form, the CDR3 reads TGTGCCAGCAGCTTAGGGACACATAGCAATCAGCCCCAGCATTTT.

This clonotype was picked up many times. The chain uses TRBV7-9 and TRBJ1-2; D is undetermined. Germline V gene sequence: CDR1 SEHNR, CDR2 FQNEAQ (reference sequence). V lost 3 bases to trimming and J lost 2 bases, with 10 bases between them. The CDR3 loop spans 14 amino acids. The CDR3 loop reads CASSFLSTNYGYTF. Here the CDR3 DNA reads TGTGCCAGCAGCTTCCTTTCTACAAACTATGGCTACACCTTC.

The chain links TRBV6-4 to TRBJ2-4, with D perhaps matching TRBD1 (8 bases). V gave up 2 bases and J gave up 3 bases, with 23 bases separating them. Germline CDR1 reads MRHNA; CDR2 reads SNTAGT. The CDR3 runs 19 residues. This CDR3 reads CASSDPTGGEFTSKNIQYF. The CDR3, as DNA: TGTGCCAGCAGTGACCCCACAGGGGGGGAATTTACAAGCAAAAACATTCAGTACTTC.

This clonotype was seen only a few times. The chain recombines TRBV7-8 with TRBJ2-1; a possible D gene is TRBD1 (6 bases). V was cut by 3 bases and J by 4 bases, with 19 bases left in between. CDR1 and CDR2 from the germline V gene are SGHVS and FQNEAQ. The CDR3 consists of 17 residues. In DNA form, the CDR3 reads TGTGCCAGCAGCTTCGAGCGTGGTGGGGGCCTTTACAATGAGCAGTTCTTC. Amino acid sequence: CASSFERGGGLYNEQFF.